This T cell receptor beta chain emerged from a study of cytomegalovirus exposure and HLA in healthy donors. Study-level points and caveats: Most CMV-associated TCR beta chains appeared HLA-restricted in a later analysis. Some V segments, including TRBV6-2 and TRBV6-3, were excluded as indistinguishable. Later analysis identified several of the most significant clusters that appeared linked to common viral pathogens. Highly shared sequence variants in one cluster were likely a sequencing artifact.

After removal of 8 bases from V and 0 bases from J, the junction contained 4 bases not matched to a gene. CDR3 length: 15 residues. CDR1 is MDHEN, CDR2 SYDVKM, per germline. The PCR had 60 Vbeta and 13 Jbeta primers. Assay: immunoSEQ multiplex PCR; the TCRdb copy retains only in-frame clones and omits some. The repertoire has 150,000 to 200,000 clones, over 9.5% of them found once; the top ten carry 7.5% to 10%. For this clone: Its antigen is undetermined.

The chain joins TRBV28 to TRBJ2-6; 7 bases are a match to TRBD1. The specimen sequenced was PBMCs. This TCR was sampled from a middle-aged man in good health and CMV-seropositive. This CDR3 reads CASQGVNSGANVLTF. The CDR3 region has the DNA TGTGCCAGCCAGGGGGTTAACTCTGGGGCCAACGTCCTGACTTTC.